This T cell receptor beta chain was found in a study of shared clonotypes between healthy human individuals. Study at large: Each donor contributed plates that comprised three CD4 naive, three CD4 memory, two CD8 naive and one CD8 memory.

Naive CD8 isolation took CD45RO-negative cells positively selected for CCR7 and excluded terminally differentiated effector memory CD45RA+ cells. Trimming removed 3 bases from V and 4 bases from J; junction bases left unmatched: 4. From germline, CDR1 is SQVTM and CDR2 ANQGSEA. This CDR3 has 14 residues. This clone showed up just once. Some 30,000 T cell genomes, or around 200 ng DNA, went into the sorted-subset replicate PCRs. Method: immunoSEQ multiplex PCR; TCRdb's copy keeps in-frame clones and lacks some. The sample contains 2 million to 2.5 million clones, approximately 94% of which appear only once.

Sequencing was done on a sample of naive CD8+ T cells sorted from blood. J is TRBJ2-1 and V is TRBV29-1; 9 nucleotides line up with TRBD1. This clonotype originated in a man aged 18-30 years in good health. Written as DNA, the CDR3 is TGCAGCGTTGACCCCGGGACAGGGTACAATGAGCAGTTCTTC. Translation gives CSVDPGTGYNEQFF.